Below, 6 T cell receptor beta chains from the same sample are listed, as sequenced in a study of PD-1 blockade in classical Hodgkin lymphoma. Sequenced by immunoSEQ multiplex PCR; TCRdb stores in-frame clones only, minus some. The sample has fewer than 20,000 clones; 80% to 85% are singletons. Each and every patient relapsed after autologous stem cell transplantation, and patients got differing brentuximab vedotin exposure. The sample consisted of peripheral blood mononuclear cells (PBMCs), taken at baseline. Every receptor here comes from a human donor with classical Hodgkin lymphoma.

The CDR3 nucleotides are TGTGCCAGCAGACTAGAAGCCGGGAGGCCCAATGAGCAGTTCTTC. Protein: CASRLEAGRPNEQFF. V and J are TRBV6-4 and TRBJ2-1; 7 bases align to TRBD2. Losses at the gene ends were 6 bases for V and 6 bases for J; bases not matched to a gene: 11. The CDR3 totals 15 residues. Germline lookup yields CDR1 MRHNA and CDR2 SNTAGT.

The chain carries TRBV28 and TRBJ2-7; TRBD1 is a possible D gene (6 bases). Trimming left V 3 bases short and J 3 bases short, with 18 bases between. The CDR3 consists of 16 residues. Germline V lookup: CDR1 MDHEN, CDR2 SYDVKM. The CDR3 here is CASSLRAGALIYEQYF. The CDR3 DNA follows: TGTGCCAGCAGTTTGCGAGCAGGGGCGCTAATCTACGAGCAGTACTTC.

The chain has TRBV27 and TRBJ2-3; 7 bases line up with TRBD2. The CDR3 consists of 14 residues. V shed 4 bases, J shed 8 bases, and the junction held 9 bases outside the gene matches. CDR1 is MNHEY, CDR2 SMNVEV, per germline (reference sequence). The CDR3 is CASSSTGLVGTQYF. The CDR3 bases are TGTGCCAGCAGTTCGACCGGACTAGTCGGTACGCAGTATTTT.

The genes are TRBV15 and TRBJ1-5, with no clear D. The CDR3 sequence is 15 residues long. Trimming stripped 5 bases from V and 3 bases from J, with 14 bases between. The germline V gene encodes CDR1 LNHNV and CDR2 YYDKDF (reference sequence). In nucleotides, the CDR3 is TGTGCCACCAGCTCGGGGAGCAGTTCCAATCAGCCCCAGCATTTT. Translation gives CATSSGSSSNQPQHF.

This chain's CDR3 is CASSARRRVGLMNTEAFF. CDR3 nucleotides: TGTGCCAGCAGTGCTAGGAGAAGGGTCGGCCTTATGAACACTGAAGCTTTCTTT. V gene TRBV28 combines with J gene TRBJ1-1, with D uncertain. Germline loops: CDR1 MDHEN, CDR2 SYDVKM. This CDR3 is 18 amino acids long. Between the trimmed V and J ends, which lost 5 bases and 0 bases, there was a span of 22 bases.

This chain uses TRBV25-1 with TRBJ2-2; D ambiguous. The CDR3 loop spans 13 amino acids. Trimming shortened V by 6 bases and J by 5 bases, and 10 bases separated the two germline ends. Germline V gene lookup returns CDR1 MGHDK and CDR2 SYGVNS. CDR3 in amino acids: CASSETGTGELFF. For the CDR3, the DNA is TGTGCCAGCAGCGAAACTGGTACCGGGGAGCTGTTTTTT.